This TCR beta chain came from a study of CD4 T cells in relation to SARS-CoV-2 and coronaviruses (dated by TCRdb to the early 2020s). The study in broad terms: Across all 12 patients in the full convalescent cohort, ages ranged from about 21 to 80 years, with a median of 38. Of the approximately 12 convalescent patients, 8 were male and 4 were female, and two of the subjects were Hispanic. Shared crossreactive spike epitopes were mapped to their HLA restriction using patient-derived lymphoblastoid cell lines. Memory CD4+ T cell crossreactivity between SARS-CoV-2 and common cold coronavirus spike proteins was assessed at the TCR clonotype level in the study. The Adaptive Biotechnologies TCR-sequencing kit was used to sequence samples from a few pre-COVID donors and the naive versus memory experiments, whereas other data were Illumina-based. A different, Illumina-based TCR-beta assay was used to sequence expansion assays from other donors in the study.

Naive and memory CD4+ T cells were separated from cryopreserved PBMCs by first enriching for CD4 and then performing EasySep naive CD4+ T cell enrichment. Ficoll-Paque PLUS gradient centrifugation was used to isolate PBMCs from leukapheresis product or whole blood. PBMCs were either used fresh in the expansion assay or cryopreserved at -140 degrees C. The QIAamp Micro DNA Kit was used to extract genomic DNA from the CD4+ T cells. Concerning this clone itself: Its antigen is still unknown. No much larger clonotype is one base removed from it; base qualities were not supplied.

General findings and caveats noted by the study authors: Roughly 67% of donors had memory CD4+ clonotypes that crossrecognized SARS-CoV-2 and at least one common cold coronavirus spike. Crossreactive clones showed significantly weaker SARS-CoV-2-driven expansion than monoreactive clones, consistent with antigenic imprinting. Small numbers of patients and of tested TCRs were a limitation of the study. Naive versus memory sequencing indicated that memory recall responses, rather than primary responses primed during culture, are detected by the assay. Pre-pandemic and post-infection samples were not both contributed by any donor, so tracing of the source of pre-existing responses was limited. Crossreactivity analysis centred on spike protein, so crossreactivity against other viral proteins was not assessed.

At the junction V is shortened by 5 bases and J by 7 bases, with 18 bases in between. CDR1 and CDR2, per the germline V gene (reference sequence), are LNHDA and SQIVND. The CDR3 starts with the cysteine, ends with the phenylalanine, and has 14 residues. CDR3 DNA only is kept here, 42 bases in frame from base 1. Uncultured naive and memory CD4+ T cell DNA received deep-resolution immunoSEQ TCR-beta sequencing. Per the original workflow: During preprocessing, nonproductive sequences were removed, along with CDR3s that did not begin with C, did not end with F or W, or were shorter than 7 amino acids. Cultured and uncultured naive and memory CD4+ repertoires were searched for previously identified spike- and CEF-reactive CDR3s. CDR3 homology was measured as pairwise Levenshtein distance, computed with the stringdist R package after trimming three terminal residues from each end. Drawn from immuneACCESS, this table holds only the in-frame rearrangements with V and J called that TCRdb kept. Clones are partly lost; checked studies trace under half to an unresolved V gene and leave the rest unexplained. That table is the source of V, J and clone size, and D and trimming were worked out from the DNA. This sample gives around 11,000 clones in total; about 89% of them show up just once. 2.2% of the sample goes to the ten largest clones.

The source is an adult with COVID-19. Input material: naive CD4+ T cells from PBMCs. The cell subset or site label here, explained by the study, means: naive CD4+ T cells isolated by negative enrichment. This sequence uses TRBV19 and TRBJ2-7; a tentative D call is TRBD2 (5 bases match). The bases are TGTGCCAGTAGTTCAAGGGTAGATAGGAGGGAGCAGTACTTC. The resulting protein is CASSSRVDRREQYF.